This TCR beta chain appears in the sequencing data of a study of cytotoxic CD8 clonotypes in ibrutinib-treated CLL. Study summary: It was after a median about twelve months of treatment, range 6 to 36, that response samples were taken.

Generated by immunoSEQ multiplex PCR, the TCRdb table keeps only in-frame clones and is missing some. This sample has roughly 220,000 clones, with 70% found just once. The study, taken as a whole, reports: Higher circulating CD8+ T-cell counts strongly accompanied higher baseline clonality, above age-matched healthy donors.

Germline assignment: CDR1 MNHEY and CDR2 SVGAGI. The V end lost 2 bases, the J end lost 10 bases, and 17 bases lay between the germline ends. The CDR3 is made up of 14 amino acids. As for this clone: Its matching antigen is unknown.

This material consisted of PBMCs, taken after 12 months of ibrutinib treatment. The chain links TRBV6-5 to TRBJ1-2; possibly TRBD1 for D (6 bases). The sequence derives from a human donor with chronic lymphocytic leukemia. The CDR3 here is CASSYGGGLMDYTF. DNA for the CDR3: TGTGCCAGCAGTTACGGGGGCGGCCTAATGGACTACACCTTC.